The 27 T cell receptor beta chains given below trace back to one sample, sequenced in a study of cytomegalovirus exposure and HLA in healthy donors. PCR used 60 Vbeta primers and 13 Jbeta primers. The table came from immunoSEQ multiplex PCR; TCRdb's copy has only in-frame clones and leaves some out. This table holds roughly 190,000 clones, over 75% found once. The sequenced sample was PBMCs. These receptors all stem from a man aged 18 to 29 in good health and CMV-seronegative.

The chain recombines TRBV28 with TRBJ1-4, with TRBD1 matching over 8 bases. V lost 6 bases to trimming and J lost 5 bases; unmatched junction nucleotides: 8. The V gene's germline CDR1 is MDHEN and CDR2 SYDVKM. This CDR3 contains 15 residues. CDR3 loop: CASSRRQGLNEKLFF. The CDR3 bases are TGTGCCAGCAGCCGAAGACAGGGGTTGAATGAAAAACTGTTTTTT.

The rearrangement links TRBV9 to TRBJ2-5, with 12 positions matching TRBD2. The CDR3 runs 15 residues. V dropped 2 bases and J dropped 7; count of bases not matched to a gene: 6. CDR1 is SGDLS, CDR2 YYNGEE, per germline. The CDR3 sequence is CASSVTSGSKSTQYF. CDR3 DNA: TGTGCCAGCAGCGTGACTAGCGGGAGTAAATCGACCCAGTACTTC. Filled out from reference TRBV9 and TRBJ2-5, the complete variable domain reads DSGVTQTPKHLITATGQRVTLRCSPRSGDLSVYWYQQSLDQGLQFLIQYYNGEERAKGNILERFSAQQFPDLHSELNLSSLELGDSALYFCASSVTSGSKSTQYFGPGTRLLVL.

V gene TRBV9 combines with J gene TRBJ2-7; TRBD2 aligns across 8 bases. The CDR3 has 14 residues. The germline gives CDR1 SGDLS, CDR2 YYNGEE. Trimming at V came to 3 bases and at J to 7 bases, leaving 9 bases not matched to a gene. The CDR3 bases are TGTGCCAGCAGCGGTGGCGGGAGGTTTGGTGAGCAGTACTTC. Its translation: CASSGGGRFGEQYF.

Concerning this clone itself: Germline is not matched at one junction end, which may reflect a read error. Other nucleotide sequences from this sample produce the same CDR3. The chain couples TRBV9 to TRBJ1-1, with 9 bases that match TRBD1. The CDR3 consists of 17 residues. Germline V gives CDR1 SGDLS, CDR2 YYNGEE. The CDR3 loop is CASSVRQGDFANTEAFF. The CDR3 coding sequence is TGCGCCAGCAGCGTCCGACAGGGGGATTTCGCGAACACTGAAGCTTTCTTT.

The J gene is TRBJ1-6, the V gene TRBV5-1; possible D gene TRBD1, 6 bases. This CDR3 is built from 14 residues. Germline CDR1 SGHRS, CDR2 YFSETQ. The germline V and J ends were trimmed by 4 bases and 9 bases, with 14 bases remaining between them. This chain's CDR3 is CASSATGSGSPLHF. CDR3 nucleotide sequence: TGCGCCAGCAGCGCTACAGGGAGCGGTTCACCCCTCCACTTT.

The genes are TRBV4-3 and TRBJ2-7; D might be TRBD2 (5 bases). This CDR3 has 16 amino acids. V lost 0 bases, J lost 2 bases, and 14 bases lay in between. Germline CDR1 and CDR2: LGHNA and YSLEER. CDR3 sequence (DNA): TGCGCCAGCAGCCAAGATCGGGTGGGAGAAACCTACGAGCAGTACTTC. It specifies CASSQDRVGETYEQYF.

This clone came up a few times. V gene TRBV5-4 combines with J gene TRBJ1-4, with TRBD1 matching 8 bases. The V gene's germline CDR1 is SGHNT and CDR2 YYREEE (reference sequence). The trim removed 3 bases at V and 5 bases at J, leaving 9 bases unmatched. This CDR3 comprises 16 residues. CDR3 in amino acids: CASSSGQDGRNEKLFF. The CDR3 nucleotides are TGTGCCAGCAGCTCGGGACAGGATGGGAGGAATGAAAAACTGTTTTTT.

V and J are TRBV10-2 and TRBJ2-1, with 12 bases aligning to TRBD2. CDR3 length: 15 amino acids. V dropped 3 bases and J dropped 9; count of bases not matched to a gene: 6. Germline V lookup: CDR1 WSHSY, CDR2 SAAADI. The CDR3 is CASSDSSGRGGEQFF. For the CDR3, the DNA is TGCGCCAGCAGTGATTCTAGCGGGAGGGGGGGTGAGCAGTTCTTC.

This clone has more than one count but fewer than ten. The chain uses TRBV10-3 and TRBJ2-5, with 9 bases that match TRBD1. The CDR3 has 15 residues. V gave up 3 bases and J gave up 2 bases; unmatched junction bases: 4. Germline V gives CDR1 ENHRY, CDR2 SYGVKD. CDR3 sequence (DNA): TGTGCCATCAGTGAAGGGGACAGGGATCAAGAGACCCAGTACTTC. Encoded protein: CAISEGDRDQETQYF.

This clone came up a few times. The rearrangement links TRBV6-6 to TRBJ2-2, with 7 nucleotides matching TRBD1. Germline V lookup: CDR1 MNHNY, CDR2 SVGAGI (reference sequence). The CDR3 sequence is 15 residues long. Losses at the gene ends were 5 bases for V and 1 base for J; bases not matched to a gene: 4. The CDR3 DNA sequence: TGTGCCAGCAGTACCGGACAGGAGAACACCGGGGAGCTGTTTTTT. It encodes CASSTGQENTGELFF.

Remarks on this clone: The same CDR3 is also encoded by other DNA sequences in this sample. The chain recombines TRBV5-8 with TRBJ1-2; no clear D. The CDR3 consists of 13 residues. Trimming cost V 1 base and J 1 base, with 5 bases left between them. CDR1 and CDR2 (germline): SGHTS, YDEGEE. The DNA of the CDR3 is TGTGCCAGCAGCTTGTTAAATAACTATGGCTACACCTTC. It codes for CASSLLNNYGYTF.

The CDR3 DNA sequence: TGTGCCAGCAGCCAAGATCGTGCGGGCCGCCAGCCCCAGCATTTT. Translating gives CASSQDRAGRQPQHF. J is TRBJ1-5 and V is TRBV4-2; D uncertain. Germline loops: CDR1 LGHNA, CDR2 YNFKEQ. The CDR3 runs to 15 residues. Deletions cut 0 bases from V and 7 bases from J, with 13 bases between.

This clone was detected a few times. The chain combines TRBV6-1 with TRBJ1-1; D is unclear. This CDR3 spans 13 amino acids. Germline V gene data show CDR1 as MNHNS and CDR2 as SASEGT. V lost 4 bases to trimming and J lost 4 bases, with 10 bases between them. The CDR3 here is CASSGPRGTEAFF. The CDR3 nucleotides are TGTGCCAGCAGTGGACCCCGCGGCACTGAAGCTTTCTTT.

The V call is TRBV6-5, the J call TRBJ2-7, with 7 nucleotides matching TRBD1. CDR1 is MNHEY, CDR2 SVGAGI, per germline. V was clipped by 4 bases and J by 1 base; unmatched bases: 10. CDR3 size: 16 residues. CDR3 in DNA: TGTGCCAGCAGTTTCGAACCGGGACAGATATCCTACGAGCAGTACTTC. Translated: CASSFEPGQISYEQYF.

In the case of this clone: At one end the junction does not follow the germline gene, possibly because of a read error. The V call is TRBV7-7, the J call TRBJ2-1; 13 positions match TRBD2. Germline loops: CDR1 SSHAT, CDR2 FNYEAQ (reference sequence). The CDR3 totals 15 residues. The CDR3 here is CASSPGLAGENEQFF. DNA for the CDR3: TGTGCTAGCAGCCCCGGACTAGCGGGAGAAAATGAGCAGTTCTTC. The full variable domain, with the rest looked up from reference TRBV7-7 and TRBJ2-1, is GAGVSQSPRYKVTKRGQDVTLRCDPISSHATLYWYQQALGQGPEFLTYFNYEAQPDKSGLPSDRFSAERPEGSISTLTIQRTEQRDSAMYRCASSPGLAGENEQFFGPGTRLTVL.

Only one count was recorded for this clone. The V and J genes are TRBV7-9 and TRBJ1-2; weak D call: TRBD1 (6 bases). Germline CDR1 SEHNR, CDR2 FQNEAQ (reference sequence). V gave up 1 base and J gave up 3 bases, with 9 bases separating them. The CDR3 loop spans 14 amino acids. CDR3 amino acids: CASSLVNRDYGYTF. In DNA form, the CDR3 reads TGTGCCAGCAGCTTAGTGAACAGGGACTATGGCTACACCTTC.

CDR3 amino acids: CASSNTGTRSGNTIYF. Here the CDR3 DNA reads TGCGCCAGCAGCAACACAGGGACGCGCTCTGGAAACACCATATATTTT. V is TRBV5-1 and J is TRBJ1-3, with D possibly matching TRBD1 (6 bases). Germline V gene data show CDR1 as SGHRS and CDR2 as YFSETQ. This CDR3 has 16 residues. Trimming removed 4 bases from V and 0 bases from J, with 14 bases in between.

The CDR3 region is CASSQELGGRAAYEQYF. CDR3 in DNA: TGCGCCAGCAGCCAAGAATTGGGCGGGAGGGCCGCCTACGAGCAGTACTTC. The V call is TRBV4-3, the J call TRBJ2-7, with 9 bases aligning to TRBD2. The germline V gene has CDR1 LGHNA and CDR2 YSLEER. V shed 0 bases, J shed 2 bases, and the junction held 8 bases outside the gene matches. The CDR3 length is 17 residues.

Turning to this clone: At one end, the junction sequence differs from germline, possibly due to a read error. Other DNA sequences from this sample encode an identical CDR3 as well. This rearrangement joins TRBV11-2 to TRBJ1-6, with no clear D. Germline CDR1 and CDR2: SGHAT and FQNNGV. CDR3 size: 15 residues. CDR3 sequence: CASSLEWQINSPLHF. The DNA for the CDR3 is TGTGCCAGCAGCCTAGAATGGCAGATTAATTCACCCCTCCACTTT.

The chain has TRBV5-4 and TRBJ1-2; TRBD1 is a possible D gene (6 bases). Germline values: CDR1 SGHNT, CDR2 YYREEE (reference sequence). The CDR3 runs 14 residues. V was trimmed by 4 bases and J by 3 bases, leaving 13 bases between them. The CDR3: CASSLGGGDYGYTF. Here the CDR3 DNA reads TGTGCCAGCAGCCTGGGAGGGGGAGACTATGGCTACACCTTC.

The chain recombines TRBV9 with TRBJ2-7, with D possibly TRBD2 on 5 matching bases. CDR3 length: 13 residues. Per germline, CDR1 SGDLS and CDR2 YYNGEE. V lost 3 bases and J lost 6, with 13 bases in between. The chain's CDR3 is CASSAEDWGEQYF. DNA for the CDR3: TGTGCCAGCAGCGCTGAGGACTGGGGCGAGCAGTACTTC.

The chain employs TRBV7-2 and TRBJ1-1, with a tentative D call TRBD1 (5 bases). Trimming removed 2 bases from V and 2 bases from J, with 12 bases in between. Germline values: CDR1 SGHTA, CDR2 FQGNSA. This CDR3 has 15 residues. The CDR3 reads CASSLWGEVNTEAFF. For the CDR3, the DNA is TGTGCCAGCAGCTTATGGGGGGAAGTTAACACTGAAGCTTTCTTT.

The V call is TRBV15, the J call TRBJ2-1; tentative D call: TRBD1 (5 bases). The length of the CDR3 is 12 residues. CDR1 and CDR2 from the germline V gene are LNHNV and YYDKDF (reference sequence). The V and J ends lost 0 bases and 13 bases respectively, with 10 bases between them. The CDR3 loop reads CATSRERQRQFF. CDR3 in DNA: TGTGCCACCAGCAGAGAGCGACAGCGTCAGTTCTTC.

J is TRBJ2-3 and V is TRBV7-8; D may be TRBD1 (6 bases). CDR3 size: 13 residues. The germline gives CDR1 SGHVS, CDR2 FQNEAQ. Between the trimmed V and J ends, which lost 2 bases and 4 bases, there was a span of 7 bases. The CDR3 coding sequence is TGTGCCAGCAGCTTACCAGGGGCAGATACGCAGTATTTT. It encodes CASSLPGADTQYF.

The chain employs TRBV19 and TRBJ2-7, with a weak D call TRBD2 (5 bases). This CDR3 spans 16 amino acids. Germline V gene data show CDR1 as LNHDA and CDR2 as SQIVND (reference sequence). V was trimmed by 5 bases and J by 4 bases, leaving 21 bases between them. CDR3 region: CASSSRADLGSYEQYF. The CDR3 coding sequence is TGTGCCAGTAGTTCGAGAGCAGATCTAGGGAGTTACGAGCAGTACTTC.

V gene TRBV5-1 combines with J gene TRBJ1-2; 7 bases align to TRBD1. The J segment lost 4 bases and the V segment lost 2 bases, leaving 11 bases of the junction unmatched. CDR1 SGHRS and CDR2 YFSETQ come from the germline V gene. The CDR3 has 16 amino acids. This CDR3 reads CASSFPRTGPSYGYTF. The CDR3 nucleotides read TGCGCCAGCAGCTTCCCCCGGACAGGTCCGAGCTATGGCTACACCTTC.

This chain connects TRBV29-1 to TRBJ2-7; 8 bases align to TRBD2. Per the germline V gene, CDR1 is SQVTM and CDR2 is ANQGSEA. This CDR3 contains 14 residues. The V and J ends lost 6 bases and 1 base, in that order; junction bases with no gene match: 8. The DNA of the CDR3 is TGCAGCGTCCGAGCGGGAGACCCTTCCTACGAGCAGTACTTC. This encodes CSVRAGDPSYEQYF.